Sequencing of this TCR beta chain was carried out in a study of shared clonotypes between healthy human individuals. About this clone itself: Antigen unknown.

Sequenced by immunoSEQ multiplex PCR; TCRdb stores in-frame clones only, minus some. This table holds around 1.6 million clones, 95% to 99% found once. Overall study findings and caveats: Measured sharing among donors was expected to vary with sequencing depth. Non-shared clonotypes displayed generation probabilities falling below those of clonotypes present in all four donors.

The CDR3 covers 15 residues. Germline CDR1 reads SGHRS; CDR2 reads YFSETQ. The V segment lost 4 bases and the J segment 5 bases; nucleotides outside the gene matches: 8. The source material was naive CD4+ T cells sorted from blood. Sample subset: CD45RA+ positively selected. The chain recombines TRBV5-1 with TRBJ2-7, with 11 bases that match TRBD2. The receptor was isolated from a man aged 25 to 45 in good health. Here the CDR3 reads CASSGRLAGSDEQYF. CDR3 sequence (DNA): TGCGCCAGCAGCGGGAGACTAGCGGGATCCGACGAGCAGTACTTC.